The rows below give T cell receptor beta chains drawn from one sample of a study of T cell responses to AZD1222 COVID-19 vaccine. Sequenced by immunoSEQ multiplex PCR; TCRdb stores in-frame clones only, minus some. The profile shows 160,000 or so clones, about 87% of them singletons. Here the sequenced sample was peripheral blood, taken 28 days after the second dose of the MenACWY control vaccine. The receptor source for this set is an adult who received the MenACWY meningococcal vaccine as a control. Each CDR3 is given with its conserved first and last residue. D genes are given only for firm matches. Where a row states a size, it is once, few, many or the class of an expanded clone; other rows omit it.

d_call	v_call	clone_size	j_call	cdr3_nt	cdr3_aa
TRBD1	TRBV30	.	TRBJ1-5	TGTGCCTGTACCGAGGGACAGATCGATCAGCCCCAGCATTTT	CACTEGQIDQPQHF
TRBD1	TRBV6-2/TRBV6-3	once	TRBJ1-2	TGTGCCAGCAGTTACTTGAGGGACAGGGACTATGGCTACACCTTC	CASSYLRDRDYGYTF
TRBD1	TRBV7-9	.	TRBJ1-2	TGTGCCAGCAGAACAGGGGGCGCAGACTATGGCTACACCTTC	CASRTGGADYGYTF
.	TRBV5-6	.	TRBJ2-2	TGTGCCAGCAGCCCCCTTTTGAAGGACCTGAACACCGGGGAGCTGTTTTTT	CASSPLLKDLNTGELFF
.	TRBV30	.	TRBJ1-6	TGTGCCTGGAAGTCGTGGACTAATTCACCCCTCCACTTT	CAWKSWTNSPLHF
.	TRBV29-1	.	TRBJ2-7	TGCAGCGTTGGCGTCGGATCCTATACCGAGCAGTACTTC	CSVGVGSYTEQYF
.	TRBV9	.	TRBJ1-1	TGTGCCAGCAGCTCCCACGGTGAGACTGAAGCTTTCTTT	CASSSHGETEAFF
.	TRBV6-2/TRBV6-3	.	TRBJ2-7	TGTGCCAGCAGTCTCGAGGTGAGAGGGGTCGAGCAGTACTTC	CASSLEVRGVEQYF
TRBD1	TRBV29-1	.	TRBJ2-7	TGCAGCACATCCGGGACAGGGCCTTGGGAGCAGTACTTC	CSTSGTGPWEQYF
.	TRBV27	.	TRBJ1-3	TGTGCCAGCAGTTCAAATCTGGGGTACGCTGGAAACACCATATATTTT	CASSSNLGYAGNTIYF
TRBD1	TRBV9	.	TRBJ2-2	TGTGCCAGCAGCCTAGGGGGCCCACTCAACACCGGGGAGCTGTTTTTT	CASSLGGPLNTGELFF
TRBD2	TRBV28	.	TRBJ2-3	TGTGCCAGCGGCCCTAGCGGTAGCACAGATACGCAGTATTTT	CASGPSGSTDTQYF
.	TRBV5-1	once	TRBJ1-1	TGCGCCAGCAGCTTGTTTGGTGGGGACACTGAAGCTTTCTTT	CASSLFGGDTEAFF
.	TRBV28	.	TRBJ1-1	TGTGCCAGCAGTTTATTGGGGTTAGTAACTGAAGCTTTCTTT	CASSLLGLVTEAFF
TRBD1	TRBV5-1	.	TRBJ1-5	TGCGCCAGCAGCCAGGGGACAGGCCAGGAGCCCCAGCATTTT	CASSQGTGQEPQHF
TRBD2	TRBV4-3	.	TRBJ2-1	TGCGCCAGCAGTCTGGAGGGACTAGCGGGAGGTGAGCAGTTCTTC	CASSLEGLAGGEQFF
.	TRBV5-6	.	TRBJ1-2	TGTGCCAGCAGCTTGGTGGGGCTTGTGAACTATGGCTACACCTTC	CASSLVGLVNYGYTF
.	TRBV5-4	.	TRBJ1-3	TGTGCCAGCAGCTTGGACAGTTTCTCTGGAAACACTATATATTTT	CASSLDSFSGNTIYF
.	TRBV27	.	TRBJ1-2	TGTGCCAGCAGTTTATCCGGGGGCTATGGCTACACCTTC	CASSLSGGYGYTF
.	TRBV7-8	.	TRBJ1-3	TGTGCCAGCAGCCCTTCCCAAAACACCATATATTTT	CASSPSQNTIYF
.	TRBV28	.	TRBJ1-5	TGTGCCAGCAGACCGGGGGGCCCCAATCAGCCCCAGCATTTT	CASRPGGPNQPQHF
.	TRBV6-6	few	TRBJ2-7	TGTGCCAGCAGTTTAGGGATTTACGAGCAGTACTTC	CASSLGIYEQYF